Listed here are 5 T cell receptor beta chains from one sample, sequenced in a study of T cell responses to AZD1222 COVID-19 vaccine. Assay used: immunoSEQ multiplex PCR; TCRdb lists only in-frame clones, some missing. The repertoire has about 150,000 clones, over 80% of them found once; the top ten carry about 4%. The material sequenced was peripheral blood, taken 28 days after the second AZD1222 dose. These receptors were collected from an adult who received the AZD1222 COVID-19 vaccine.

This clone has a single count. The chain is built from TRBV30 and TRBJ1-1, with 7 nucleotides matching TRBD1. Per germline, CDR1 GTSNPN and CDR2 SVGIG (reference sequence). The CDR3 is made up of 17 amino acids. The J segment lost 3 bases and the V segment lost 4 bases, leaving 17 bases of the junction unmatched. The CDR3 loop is CAWIRYRRNRGHTEAFF. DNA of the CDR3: TGTGCCTGGATTCGGTATCGGCGTAACAGGGGACACACTGAAGCTTTCTTT.

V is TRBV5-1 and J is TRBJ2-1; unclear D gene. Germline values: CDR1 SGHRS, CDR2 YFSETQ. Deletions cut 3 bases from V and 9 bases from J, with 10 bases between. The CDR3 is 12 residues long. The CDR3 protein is CASSSDLGEQFF. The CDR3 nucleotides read TGCGCCAGCAGCTCGGATTTGGGTGAGCAGTTCTTC.

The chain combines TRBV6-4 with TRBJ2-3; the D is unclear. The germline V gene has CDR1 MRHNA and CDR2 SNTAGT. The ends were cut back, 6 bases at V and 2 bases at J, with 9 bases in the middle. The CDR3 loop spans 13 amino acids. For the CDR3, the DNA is TGTGCCAGCAGCATCACCATCACAGATACGCAGTATTTT. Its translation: CASSITITDTQYF.

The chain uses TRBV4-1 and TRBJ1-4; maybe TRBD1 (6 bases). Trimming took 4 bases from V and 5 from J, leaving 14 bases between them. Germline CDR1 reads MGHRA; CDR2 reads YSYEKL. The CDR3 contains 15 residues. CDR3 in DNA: TGCGCCAGCAGCCCCCCGAGGGGGGGAAATGAAAAACTGTTTTTT. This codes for CASSPPRGGNEKLFF.

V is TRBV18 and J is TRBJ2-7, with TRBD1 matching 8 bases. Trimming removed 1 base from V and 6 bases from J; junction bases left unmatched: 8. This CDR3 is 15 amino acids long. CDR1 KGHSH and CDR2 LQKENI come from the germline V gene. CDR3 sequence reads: CASSPLGTGDSEQYF. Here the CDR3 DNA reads TGTGCCAGCTCACCACTCGGGACAGGTGACTCCGAGCAGTACTTC.